Sequencing of this T cell receptor (beta chain) was carried out in a study of beta chain features in type 1 diabetes. Looking at the study overall: Sorted cells numbering around 100,000,000 were examined across all samples. Study conclusions and caveats: Type 1 diabetes patients had VDJ junctions that carried fewer insertions and more deletions.

The CDR3 has 13 residues. V lost 10 bases, J lost 1 base, and 2 bases stayed unmatched. CDR1 ENHRY and CDR2 SYGVKD come from the germline V gene. Expressed TCRB transcripts got sequenced, as all isolated RNA was reverse transcribed. TCRdb keeps only in-frame clones here, not all; method: immunoSEQ multiplex PCR. The data hold under 300,000 clones, with about 30% observed a single time. Regarding this clone: Its antigen is undetermined.

This chain uses TRBV10-3 with TRBJ2-3, with TRBD2 matching 10 bases. Sequenced input: central memory CD4+ T cells from blood. The receptor was derived from a man aged 25-45 years in good health. CDR3 bases: TGTGCCACCGGACTAGCGGGCACAGATACGCAGTATTTT. The encoded protein is CATGLAGTDTQYF.